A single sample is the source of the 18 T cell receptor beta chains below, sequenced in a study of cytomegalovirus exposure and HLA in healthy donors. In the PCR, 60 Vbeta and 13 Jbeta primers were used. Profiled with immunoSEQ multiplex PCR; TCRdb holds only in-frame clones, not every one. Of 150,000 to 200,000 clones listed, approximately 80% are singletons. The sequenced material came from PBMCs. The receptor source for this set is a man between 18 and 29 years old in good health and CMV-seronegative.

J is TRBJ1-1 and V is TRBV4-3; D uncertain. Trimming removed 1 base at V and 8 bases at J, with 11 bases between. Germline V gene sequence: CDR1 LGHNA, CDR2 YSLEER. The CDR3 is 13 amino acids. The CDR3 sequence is CASSQALSLEAFF. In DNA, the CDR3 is TGCGCCAGCAGCCAAGCCCTCAGTTTAGAAGCTTTCTTT.

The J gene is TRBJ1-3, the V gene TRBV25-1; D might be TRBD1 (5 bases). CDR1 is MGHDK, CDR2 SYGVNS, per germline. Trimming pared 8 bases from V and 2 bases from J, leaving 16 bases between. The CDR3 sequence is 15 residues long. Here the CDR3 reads CASVGATATGNTIYF. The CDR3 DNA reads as TGTGCCAGCGTAGGGGCAACCGCCACTGGAAACACCATATATTTT. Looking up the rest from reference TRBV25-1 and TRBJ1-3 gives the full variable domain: EADIYQTPRYLVIGTGKKITLECSQTMGHDKMYWYQQDPGMELHLIHYSYGVNSTEKGDLSSESTVSRIRTEHFPLTLESARPSHTSQYLCASVGATATGNTIYFGEGSWLTVV.

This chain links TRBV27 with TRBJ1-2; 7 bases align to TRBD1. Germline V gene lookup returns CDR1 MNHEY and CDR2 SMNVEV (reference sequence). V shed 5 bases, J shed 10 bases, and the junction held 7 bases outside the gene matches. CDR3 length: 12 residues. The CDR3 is CASSPRTGLYTF. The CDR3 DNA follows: TGTGCCAGCAGTCCGCGGACAGGCCTCTACACCTTC.

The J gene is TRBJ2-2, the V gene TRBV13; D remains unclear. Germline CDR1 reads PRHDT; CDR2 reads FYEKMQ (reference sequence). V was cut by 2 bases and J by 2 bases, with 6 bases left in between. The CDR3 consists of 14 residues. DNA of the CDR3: TGTGCCAGCAGCTTAACACCTAACACCGGGGAGCTGTTTTTT. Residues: CASSLTPNTGELFF.

The CDR3 sequence is CASSSGLDNEQFF. In DNA, the CDR3 is TGTGCCAGCAGTTCAGGGTTGGACAATGAGCAGTTCTTC. V and J are TRBV6-1 and TRBJ2-1; a possible D gene is TRBD1 (5 bases). This CDR3 is built from 13 residues. V shed 5 bases and J shed 5 bases, with 10 bases lying between them. From germline, CDR1 is MNHNS and CDR2 SASEGT.

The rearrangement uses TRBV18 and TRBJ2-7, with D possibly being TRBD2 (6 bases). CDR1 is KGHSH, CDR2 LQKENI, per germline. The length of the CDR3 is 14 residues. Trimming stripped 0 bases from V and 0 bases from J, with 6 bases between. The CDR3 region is CASSPPGGSYEQYF. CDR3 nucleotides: TGTGCCAGCTCACCACCGGGGGGCTCCTACGAGCAGTACTTC.

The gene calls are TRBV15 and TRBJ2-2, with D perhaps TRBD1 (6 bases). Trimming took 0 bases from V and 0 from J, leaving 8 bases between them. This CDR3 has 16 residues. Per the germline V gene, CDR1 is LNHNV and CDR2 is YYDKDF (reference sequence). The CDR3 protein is CATSREAGANTGELFF. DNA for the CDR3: TGTGCCACCAGCAGAGAAGCAGGGGCGAACACCGGGGAGCTGTTTTTT.

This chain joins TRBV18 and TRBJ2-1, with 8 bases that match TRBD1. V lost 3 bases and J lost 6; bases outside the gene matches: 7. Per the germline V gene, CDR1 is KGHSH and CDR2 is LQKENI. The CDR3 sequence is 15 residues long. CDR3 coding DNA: TGTGCCAGCTCACCGGCGACAGGGGCCGGCAATGAGCAGTTCTTC. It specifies CASSPATGAGNEQFF.

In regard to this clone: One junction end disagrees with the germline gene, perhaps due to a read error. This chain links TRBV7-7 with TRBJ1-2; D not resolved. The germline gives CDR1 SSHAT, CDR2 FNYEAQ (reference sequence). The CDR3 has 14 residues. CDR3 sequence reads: CASSSSRDNYGYTF. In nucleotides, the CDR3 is TGTGCTAGCAGCTCTTCGCGTGATAACTATGGCTACACCTTC.

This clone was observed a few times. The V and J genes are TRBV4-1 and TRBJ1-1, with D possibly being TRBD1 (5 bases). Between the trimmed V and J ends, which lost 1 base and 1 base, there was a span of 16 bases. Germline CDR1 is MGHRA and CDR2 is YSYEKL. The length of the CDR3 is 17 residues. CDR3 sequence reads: CASSQVPSRAENTEAFF. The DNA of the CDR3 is TGCGCCAGCAGCCAAGTTCCCTCCAGGGCAGAGAACACTGAAGCTTTCTTT.

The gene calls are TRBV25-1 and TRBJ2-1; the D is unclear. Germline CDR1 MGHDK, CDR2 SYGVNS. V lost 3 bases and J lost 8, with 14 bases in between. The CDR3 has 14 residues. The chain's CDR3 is CASSDTQRLDEQFF. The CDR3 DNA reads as TGTGCCAGCAGTGATACCCAGAGGCTTGATGAGCAGTTCTTC.

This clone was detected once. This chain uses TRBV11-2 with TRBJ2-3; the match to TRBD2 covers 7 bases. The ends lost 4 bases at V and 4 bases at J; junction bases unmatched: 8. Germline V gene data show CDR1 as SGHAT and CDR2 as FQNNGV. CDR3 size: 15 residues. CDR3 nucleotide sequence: TGTGCCAGCAGCTGGGGAGGGGTAGGGGCAGATACGCAGTATTTT. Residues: CASSWGGVGADTQYF.

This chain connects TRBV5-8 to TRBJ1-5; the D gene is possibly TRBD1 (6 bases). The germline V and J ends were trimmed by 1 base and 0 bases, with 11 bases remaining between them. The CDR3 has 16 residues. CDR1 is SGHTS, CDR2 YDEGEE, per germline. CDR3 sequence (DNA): TGTGCCAGCAGCTTGTCTGGGACACCTAGCAATCAGCCCCAGCATTTT. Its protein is CASSLSGTPSNQPQHF.

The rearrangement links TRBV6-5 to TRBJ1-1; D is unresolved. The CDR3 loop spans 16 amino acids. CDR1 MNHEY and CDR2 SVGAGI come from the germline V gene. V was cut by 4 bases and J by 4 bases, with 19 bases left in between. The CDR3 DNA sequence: TGTGCCAGCAGTTCCCCAGGTCTAAGGAGCGGCACTGAAGCTTTCTTT. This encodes CASSSPGLRSGTEAFF.

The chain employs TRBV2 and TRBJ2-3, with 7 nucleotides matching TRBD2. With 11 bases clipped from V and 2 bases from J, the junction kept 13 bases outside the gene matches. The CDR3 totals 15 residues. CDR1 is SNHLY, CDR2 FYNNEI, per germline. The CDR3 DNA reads TGTGCCTCCTGGGAGGGCCGATCCCTCACAGATACGCAGTATTTT. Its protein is CASWEGRSLTDTQYF.

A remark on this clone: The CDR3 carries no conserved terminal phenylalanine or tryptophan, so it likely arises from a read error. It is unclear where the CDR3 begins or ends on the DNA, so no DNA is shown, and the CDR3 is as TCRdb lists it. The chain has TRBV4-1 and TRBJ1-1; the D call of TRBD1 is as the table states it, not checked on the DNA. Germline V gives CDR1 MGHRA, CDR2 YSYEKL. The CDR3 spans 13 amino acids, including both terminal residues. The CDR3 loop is CASSQARGQTLAL.

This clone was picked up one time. The CDR3 DNA reads as TGCGCCAGCAGCTTGGTGACCGGGACAGGGAGAAACACCATATATTTT. It yields the protein CASSLVTGTGRNTIYF. V is TRBV5-1 and J is TRBJ1-3, with 9 bases aligning to TRBD1. CDR1 and CDR2 (germline): SGHRS, YFSETQ. The CDR3 length is 16 residues. V lost 0 bases to trimming and J lost 5 bases; unmatched junction nucleotides: 6.

CDR3 coding DNA: TGTGCCAGCAGTTTCCGCGGCTTGGGCGGGGAGCTGTTTTTT. Its protein is CASSFRGLGGELFF. This chain joins TRBV6-5 and TRBJ2-2; no definite D call. CDR3 size: 14 residues. V gave up 4 bases and J gave up 7 bases, with 13 bases separating them. The germline CDR1 and CDR2 sequences are MNHEY and SVGAGI.